This passage covers 12 T cell receptor beta chains from one sample sequenced in a study of T-cell memory formation after mild COVID-19. TCRdb reanalysed the 5' RACE reads using MiXCR and keeps one entry per CDR3 protein. In the table there are around 470,000 distinct CDR3 sequences, 20% of which are singletons. Sequences were obtained from PBMCs or a T cell subset sorted from them (not recorded which). All receptors derive from an adult woman who had mild COVID-19 (a few samples of this study predate the infection). Cell type and time point are not known.

This clonotype was seen a handful of times. V gene TRBV18 combines with J gene TRBJ1-3; D might be TRBD1 (5 bases). Looked up from germline, CDR1 is KGHSH and CDR2 is LQKENI. V lost 4 bases to trimming and J lost 0 bases, with 13 bases between them. The CDR3 loop spans 16 amino acids. The CDR3 region has the DNA TGTGCCAGCTCACAGGAAGGACATATCTCTGGAAACACCATATATTTT. Protein product: CASSQEGHISGNTIYF.

This clonotype was picked up a small number of times. This rearrangement joins TRBV20-1 to TRBJ2-1; 9 bases line up with TRBD2. The J segment lost 9 bases and the V segment lost 2 bases, leaving 5 bases of the junction unmatched. CDR1 is DFQATT, CDR2 SNEGSKA, per germline (reference sequence). The CDR3 totals 13 residues. CDR3 DNA sequence: TGCAGTGCTAGAATAGCGGGAGTGATTGAGCAGTTCTTC. Translated, it gives CSARIAGVIEQFF.

There are a few counts of this clonotype. This chain connects TRBV21-1 to TRBJ1-5. TRBV21-1 counts as a pseudogene. There are 19 residues in the CDR3. CDR3 DNA: TGTGCCAGCAGCAAAGGAGGGATGAAGGGTTTTACTAAATATCAGCCCCAGCATTTT. Residues: CASSKGGMKGFTKYQPQHF.

This clonotype turned up a few times. The chain has TRBV7-2 and TRBJ2-3, with 11 bases aligning to TRBD1. Germline CDR1 SGHTA, CDR2 FQGNSA. The CDR3 length is 16 residues. Trimming at V came to 4 bases and at J to 8 bases, leaving 11 bases not matched to a gene. This chain's CDR3 is CASSSKSGTGGVTQYF. CDR3 in DNA: TGTGCCAGCAGCTCAAAGTCCGGGACAGGGGGAGTTACGCAGTATTTT.

V and J are TRBV11-3 and TRBJ1-1, with D possibly TRBD1 on 6 matching bases. V was shortened by 9 bases and J by 1 base, with 15 bases between the two germline ends. The germline CDR1 and CDR2 sequences are SGHNT and YENEEA. The length of the CDR3 is 14 residues. This CDR3 is CASKGVGENTEAFF. The CDR3 region has the DNA TGTGCCAGTAAGGGGGTGGGGGAGAACACTGAAGCTTTCTTT. Combining the CDR3 with reference TRBV11-3 and TRBJ1-1 gives the whole variable domain EAGVVQSPRYKIIEKKQPVAFWCNPISGHNTLYWYLQNLGQGPELLIRYENEEAVDDSQLPKDRFSAERLKGVDSTLKIQPAELGDSAVYLCASKGVGENTEAFFGQGTRLTVV.

This clonotype turned up a few times. The rearrangement links TRBV12-3 or TRBV12-4 to TRBJ2-7; D is undetermined. The V end was cut by 6 bases, the J end by 3 bases, with 15 bases between. The CDR3 has 14 residues. CDR3 nucleotide sequence: TGTGCCAGCAGCCCTGGGGATCGCCACTACGAGCAGTACTTC. Translation gives CASSPGDRHYEQYF.

This sequence joins TRBV15 and TRBJ2-3; a possible D gene is TRBD2 (6 bases). With 5 bases removed from V and 1 base from J, the gap between germline ends came to 10 bases. Germline V CDR1 and CDR2: LNHNV, YYDKDF (reference sequence). The CDR3 is 14 residues long. The CDR3 bases are TGTGCCACCAGCGTGGGGGAGGGCACAGATACGCAGTATTTT. Translation: CATSVGEGTDTQYF. The full variable domain, in which reference TRBV15 and TRBJ2-3 provide the parts outside the CDR3, is DAMVIQNPRYQVTQFGKPVTLSCSQTLNHNVMYWYQQKSSQAPKLLFHYYDKDFNNEADTPDNFQSRRPNTSFCFLDIRSPGLGDTAMYLCATSVGEGTDTQYFGPGTRLTVL.

The V and J genes are TRBV19 and TRBJ1-1; no firm D call. The CDR3 totals 13 residues. Per germline, CDR1 LNHDA and CDR2 SQIVND (reference sequence). The germline V and J ends were trimmed by 3 bases and 3 bases, with 8 bases remaining between them. The CDR3 sequence is CASSIFGDTEAFF. CDR3 nucleotides: TGTGCCAGTAGTATCTTTGGTGACACTGAAGCTTTCTTT.

The chain carries TRBV21-1 and TRBJ1-2; whether TRBD1, the table's D call, matches the DNA was not checked. TRBV21-1 is flagged as a pseudogene. The CDR3 sequence is 19 residues long. CDR3 residues: CASNQMNPGQEYYPYGYTF. Here the CDR3 DNA reads TGTGCCAGCAACCAGATGAACCCGGGACAGGAGTATTACCCCTATGGCTACACCTTC.

In its sample, this clonotype was seen a few times. The chain has TRBV20-1 and TRBJ2-7; D not resolved. The V end lost 5 bases, the J end lost 0 bases, and 11 bases lay between the germline ends. The CDR3 extends over 13 amino acids. Germline lookup yields CDR1 DFQATT and CDR2 SNEGSKA (reference sequence). CDR3 residues: CSASAGFSYEQYF. DNA of the CDR3: TGCAGTGCTTCTGCCGGGTTCTCCTACGAGCAGTACTTC.

This rearrangement joins TRBV29-1 to TRBJ1-2; a possible D gene is TRBD1 (5 bases). The germline CDR1 and CDR2 sequences are SQVTM and ANQGSEA. The germline V and J ends were trimmed by 5 bases and 5 bases, with 12 bases remaining between them. This CDR3 has 12 amino acids. DNA of the CDR3: TGCAGCGTTAGACAGCTTCCGTATGGCTACACCTTC. Translating it yields CSVRQLPYGYTF.

In this sample, this clonotype turned up a few times. The rearrangement joins TRBV5-4 to TRBJ2-1; D gene ambiguous. Germline V lookup: CDR1 SGHNT, CDR2 YYREEE (reference sequence). Trimming took 4 bases from V and 1 from J, leaving 12 bases between them. The CDR3 is made up of 15 amino acids. Written as DNA, the CDR3 is TGTGCCAGCAGCCCGGTTGGAAAGTCCTACAATGAGCAGTTCTTC. It is translated as CASSPVGKSYNEQFF.